Presented here are 30 T cell receptor beta chains from one specimen sequenced in a study of early T cells in non-severe SARS-CoV-2 infection. TCRdb independently ran MiXCR on the 5' RACE reads; one entry per CDR3 protein. The profile covers some 22,000 distinct CDR3 sequences, with 4.7% appearing a single time and roughly 15% taken by the ten largest. The sample comprised whole blood. The source is an adult who was a healthcare worker with PCR-confirmed SARS-CoV-2 infection or an uninfected control (not recorded which).

This clonotype rates as large. This chain joins TRBV7-9 and TRBJ1-2, with 9 bases aligning to TRBD1. There are 15 residues in the CDR3. V was pared by 3 bases and J by 2 bases, with 4 bases of the junction left unmatched. The germline V gene has CDR1 SEHNR and CDR2 FQNEAQ (reference sequence). CDR3 bases: TGTGCCAGCAGCTTCGACGGGACAGGGAACTATGGCTACACCTTC. This encodes CASSFDGTGNYGYTF.

This clonotype was observed a handful of times. This chain connects TRBV6-5 to TRBJ2-4; 12 nucleotides match TRBD2. V gave up 5 bases and J gave up 6 bases; unmatched junction bases: 8. Germline V gene sequence: CDR1 MNHEY, CDR2 SVGAGI. This CDR3 has 16 amino acids. DNA for the CDR3: TGTGCCAGCAGTCGGACTAGCGGGGCGGGGGGAAACATTCAGTACTTC. It yields the protein CASSRTSGAGGNIQYF.

This clonotype has a count of ten or more. CDR3 bases: TGTGCCAGCAGTCCCGGGACAGGATTTAATTCACCCCTCCACTTT. Its translation is CASSPGTGFNSPLHF. The chain uses TRBV6-4 and TRBJ1-6; 8 bases line up with TRBD1. CDR3 length: 15 amino acids. Germline V gene data show CDR1 as MRHNA and CDR2 as SNTAGT. J gave up 6 bases and V 5 bases, and 6 bases lay outside the gene matches.

The J gene is TRBJ2-3, the V gene TRBV7-2; 7 bases map to TRBD1. The J segment lost 4 bases and the V segment lost 5 bases, leaving 9 bases of the junction unmatched. Germline CDR1 is SGHTA and CDR2 is FQGNSA. The CDR3 is 15 amino acids. Here the CDR3 reads CASSPGQIVSDTQYF. The CDR3 DNA sequence: TGTGCCAGCAGCCCGGGACAGATCGTTTCAGATACGCAGTATTTT.

The V and J genes are TRBV10-2 and TRBJ2-1, with D unclear. Germline V gene lookup returns CDR1 WSHSY and CDR2 SAAADI. The CDR3 runs 14 residues. The V end lost 4 bases, the J end lost 0 bases, and 7 bases lay between the germline ends. Written as DNA, the CDR3 is TGCGCCAGCAGTGCACAGCTCTCCTACAATGAGCAGTTCTTC. It encodes CASSAQLSYNEQFF.

This clonotype occurred many times. V is TRBV9 and J is TRBJ2-1, with 11 bases matching TRBD2. CDR3 length: 15 residues. J was trimmed by 4 bases and V by 4 bases; bases with no gene match: 4. CDR1 is SGDLS, CDR2 YYNGEE, per germline. The CDR3 loop is CASSPGTSGYNEQFF. In DNA form, the CDR3 reads TGTGCCAGCAGCCCCGGGACTAGCGGATACAATGAGCAGTTCTTC.

The chain uses TRBV7-2 and TRBJ2-2; D unresolved. CDR1 SGHTA and CDR2 FQGNSA come from the germline V gene. Trimming pared 8 bases from V and 7 bases from J, leaving 17 bases between. The CDR3 totals 14 residues. CDR3 amino acids: CASQIGPLGGELFF. For the CDR3, the DNA is TGTGCCAGCCAAATCGGACCGCTCGGCGGGGAGCTGTTTTTT.

This clonotype was detected only once. This may be a read error: a much more frequent sequence differs by one nucleotide. This chain links TRBV5-6 with TRBJ2-2, with a possible D match to TRBD2 (5 bases). CDR1 is SGHDT, CDR2 YYEEEE, per germline. The CDR3 has 12 residues. Trimming removed 2 bases from V and 10 bases from J, with 9 bases in between. The CDR3 DNA is TGTGCCAGCAGCTTATGGGAGTCGGAGCTGTTTTTT. It is translated as CASSLWESELFF.

This clonotype has just a few counts. The chain combines TRBV5-1 with TRBJ2-2; possibly TRBD2 for D (6 bases). Germline CDR1 is SGHRS and CDR2 is YFSETQ. The V and J ends lost 5 bases and 1 base respectively, with 12 bases between them. This CDR3 is built from 15 residues. The CDR3 nucleotides read TGCGCCAGCAGTCCCGGGACTCGGAACACCGGGGAGCTGTTTTTT. Amino acids: CASSPGTRNTGELFF. The full variable domain, rest sourced from reference TRBV5-1 and TRBJ2-2, is KAGVTQTPRYLIKTRGQQVTLSCSPISGHRSVSWYQQTPGQGLQFLFEYFSETQRNKGNFPGRFSGRQFSNSRSEMNVSTLELGDSALYLCASSPGTRNTGELFFGEGSRLTVL.

This clonotype was seen at least ten times. The rearrangement links TRBV10-1 to TRBJ2-1, with D perhaps matching TRBD2 (5 bases). From germline, CDR1 is WNHNN and CDR2 SYGVQD (reference sequence). Trimming stripped 7 bases from V and 8 bases from J, with 21 bases between. The CDR3 runs to 15 residues. The CDR3 sequence: CASTSSGSSRHEQFF. Here the CDR3 DNA reads TGCGCCAGCACCTCCTCGGGGTCCTCCCGTCATGAGCAGTTCTTC.

This clonotype was observed at least ten times. The J gene is TRBJ2-7, the V gene TRBV12-3 or TRBV12-4, with D uncertain. V was cut by 3 bases and J by 0 bases, with 12 bases left in between. This CDR3 region has 15 residues. The chain's CDR3 is CASSFGKPSSYEQYF. CDR3 coding DNA: TGTGCCAGCAGTTTTGGCAAACCGAGCTCCTACGAGCAGTACTTC.

This clonotype is deemed medium-sized. The chain is built from TRBV9 and TRBJ1-1; no clear D gene. Trimming left V 0 bases short and J 11 bases short, with 8 bases between. This CDR3 is built from 11 residues. Per the germline V gene, CDR1 is SGDLS and CDR2 is YYNGEE. The CDR3 DNA reads as TGTGCCAGCAGCGTAGTCAACACCGCTTTCTTT. It encodes CASSVVNTAFF.

This clonotype was found a few times. V is TRBV7-8 and J is TRBJ2-7; 14 bases fit TRBD2. CDR1 is SGHVS and CDR2 is FQNEAQ in the germline V gene. This CDR3 contains 19 residues. Trimming at V came to 1 base and at J to 2 bases, leaving 10 bases not matched to a gene. The DNA for the CDR3 is TGTGCCAGCAGCTTAGAAGGACTAGCGGGGGGCATAGACCCCTACGAGCAGTACTTC. Translated, it gives CASSLEGLAGGIDPYEQYF.

This clonotype is medium-sized. J is TRBJ1-2 and V is TRBV5-1, with a tentative D call TRBD1 (6 bases). This CDR3 has 14 residues. V gave up 7 bases and J gave up 7 bases, with 20 bases separating them. Germline V gene sequence: CDR1 SGHRS, CDR2 YFSETQ. The chain's CDR3 is CASGSLDSLGGYTF. The CDR3 DNA sequence: TGCGCCAGCGGCTCATTGGACAGTTTGGGTGGCTACACCTTC.

This clonotype was detected many times. V and J are TRBV5-1 and TRBJ2-7; D may be TRBD1 or TRBD2 (5 bases each). The V gene's germline CDR1 is SGHRS and CDR2 YFSETQ. Deletions cut 0 bases from V and 3 bases from J, with 10 bases between. CDR3 length equals 14 residues. CDR3 in amino acids: CASSLGDGFYEQYF. The CDR3 nucleotides read TGCGCCAGCAGCTTGGGGGACGGTTTCTACGAGCAGTACTTC.

This clonotype was observed at least ten times. As DNA, the CDR3 is TGTGCCAGCTCACCACGCCAAATTGAAACCACCGGGGAGCTGTTTTTT. This encodes CASSPRQIETTGELFF. The V call is TRBV18, the J call TRBJ2-2; D ambiguous. This CDR3 contains 16 residues. With 1 base removed from V and 4 bases from J, the gap between germline ends came to 13 bases. Looked up from germline, CDR1 is KGHSH and CDR2 is LQKENI.

This clonotype is labeled as medium-sized. This chain uses TRBV15 with TRBJ2-1, with TRBD1 matching 7 bases. The CDR3 totals 14 residues. Looked up from germline, CDR1 is LNHNV and CDR2 is YYDKDF (reference sequence). V lost 8 bases to trimming and J lost 7 bases; unmatched junction nucleotides: 11. CDR3 in DNA: TGTGCCACCCTCGGACAGGACCTTGGGAATGAGCAGTTCTTC. This codes for CATLGQDLGNEQFF.

This clonotype was picked up a small number of times. This chain links TRBV7-8 with TRBJ2-7, with D possibly matching TRBD1 (6 bases). In germline, CDR1 is SGHVS, CDR2 FQNEAQ. Trimming stripped 7 bases from V and 3 bases from J, with 16 bases between. The CDR3 has 14 residues. The CDR3 is CASTFGQLFYEQYF. CDR3 DNA sequence: TGTGCCAGCACCTTCGGACAGCTATTCTACGAGCAGTACTTC.

In its sample, this clonotype ranks as medium-sized (0.01 to 0.1%). The chain joins TRBV27 to TRBJ1-2; D is possibly TRBD1 (6 bases). This CDR3 is 20 amino acids long. V was shortened by 1 base and J by 3 bases, with 27 bases between the two germline ends. CDR1 is MNHEY, CDR2 SMNVEV, per germline (reference sequence). The CDR3 is CASSLFQPDATAGEDYGYTF. The CDR3 region has the DNA TGTGCCAGCAGTTTATTTCAGCCGGACGCAACGGCAGGGGAGGACTATGGCTACACCTTC.

This clonotype was observed a few times. J is TRBJ1-1 and V is TRBV9; no clear D gene. The CDR3 is made up of 13 amino acids. Germline CDR1 is SGDLS and CDR2 is YYNGEE. V lost 0 bases and J 5 bases, leaving 8 bases between the germline ends. Here the CDR3 DNA reads TGTGCCAGCAGCGTAGGCAGGACGACTGAAGCTTTCTTT. It specifies CASSVGRTTEAFF.

The sample holds a few counts of this clonotype. The chain joins TRBV5-8 to TRBJ1-1, with D unresolved. V was pared by 7 bases and J by 1 base, with 17 bases between. Germline-derived CDR1 and CDR2 are SGHTS and YDEGEE. This CDR3 region has 15 residues. CDR3 nucleotides: TGTGCCAGCTGCTCCGGGAGGGTGGCGAACACTGAAGCTTTCTTT. The encoded protein is CASCSGRVANTEAFF.

This clonotype was observed at least ten times. V gene TRBV6-2 or TRBV6-3 combines with J gene TRBJ1-1; 10 bases align to TRBD1. The V segment lost 5 bases and the J segment 0 bases; nucleotides outside the gene matches: 6. Looked up from germline, CDR1 is MNHEY and CDR2 is SVGEGT. The CDR3 sequence is 16 residues long. This chain's CDR3 is CASSPGQGELNTEAFF. CDR3 bases: TGTGCCAGCAGTCCCGGACAGGGGGAACTGAACACTGAAGCTTTCTTT.

This clonotype was counted ten times or more. This chain links TRBV4-3 with TRBJ2-3; TRBD1 might be the D (6 bases). The CDR3 sequence is 13 residues long. The V end lost 6 bases, the J end lost 1 base, and 8 bases lay between the germline ends. Germline V gives CDR1 LGHNA, CDR2 YSLEER. Here the CDR3 reads CASRRQGTDTQYF. CDR3 bases: TGCGCCAGCAGACGACAGGGCACAGATACGCAGTATTTT.

The table lists this clonotype with a few counts. This chain joins TRBV7-2 and TRBJ2-3; 9 bases fit TRBD2. The CDR3 is 17 amino acids. CDR1 is SGHTA and CDR2 is FQGNSA in the germline V gene. Germline trimming cut 3 bases from V and 6 bases from J; bases unmatched to any gene: 13. CDR3 sequence reads: CASSFLAAGGRGDTQYF. The CDR3 DNA sequence: TGTGCCAGCAGCTTCCTTGCAGCGGGGGGTCGTGGGGATACGCAGTATTTT.

This clonotype was detected a few times. This chain joins TRBV19 and TRBJ2-5, with TRBD2 matching over 7 bases. Germline-derived CDR1 and CDR2 are LNHDA and SQIVND (reference sequence). V trimming: 9 bases; J trimming: 6 bases; junction bases outside the gene matches: 7. The length of the CDR3 is 12 residues. The DNA of the CDR3 is TGTGCCAGCCAATCGGGAGGACAGACCCAGTACTTC. It specifies CASQSGGQTQYF.

This clonotype has ten or more counts. The rearrangement links TRBV6-6 to TRBJ2-6; 8 bases map to TRBD1. Germline CDR1 is MNHNY and CDR2 is SVGAGI (reference sequence). The CDR3 spans 16 residues. V dropped 5 bases and J dropped 1; count of bases not matched to a gene: 4. This chain's CDR3 is CASSLDRASGANVLTF. The CDR3 region has the DNA TGTGCCAGCAGTCTGGACAGGGCATCTGGGGCCAACGTCCTGACTTTC.

In its sample, this clonotype was seen many times. The genes are TRBV7-2 and TRBJ2-7; 7 positions agree with TRBD2. CDR1 SGHTA and CDR2 FQGNSA come from the germline V gene. V gave up 4 bases and J gave up 1 base; unmatched junction bases: 7. The CDR3 has 15 amino acids. The CDR3 region is CASSSLSGGSYEQYF. For the CDR3, the DNA is TGTGCCAGCAGCTCCCTTTCGGGGGGATCCTACGAGCAGTACTTC.

This clonotype was found a few times. The chain couples TRBV6-5 to TRBJ2-2; possibly TRBD1 for D (6 bases). CDR3 length: 16 amino acids. Germline CDR1 and CDR2: MNHEY and SVGAGI. Trimming took off 1 base at V and 3 bases at J, with 12 bases between the two ends. The CDR3 sequence: CASSYFGGQYTGELFF. CDR3 sequence (DNA): TGTGCCAGCAGTTACTTTGGGGGCCAGTACACCGGGGAGCTGTTTTTT.

This clonotype was found a few times. The J gene is TRBJ1-1, the V gene TRBV29-1; D is ambiguous. The CDR3 spans 14 residues. V lost 7 bases, J lost 0 bases, and 15 bases lay in between. Germline V gene lookup returns CDR1 SQVTM and CDR2 ANQGSEA. CDR3 in amino acids: CSADGGQLNTEAFF. The CDR3 bases are TGCAGCGCGGACGGAGGGCAGTTGAACACTGAAGCTTTCTTT.

There are many counts of this clonotype. The genes are TRBV2 and TRBJ1-1; D is perhaps TRBD1 (6 bases). Germline CDR1 and CDR2: SNHLY and FYNNEI. The ends were cut back, 6 bases at V and 5 bases at J, with 19 bases in the middle. The CDR3 has 15 amino acids. CDR3 nucleotide sequence: TGTGCCAGCAGGGGCTTACAGGGTCCAGTGACTGAAGCTTTCTTT. Translated, it gives CASRGLQGPVTEAFF.